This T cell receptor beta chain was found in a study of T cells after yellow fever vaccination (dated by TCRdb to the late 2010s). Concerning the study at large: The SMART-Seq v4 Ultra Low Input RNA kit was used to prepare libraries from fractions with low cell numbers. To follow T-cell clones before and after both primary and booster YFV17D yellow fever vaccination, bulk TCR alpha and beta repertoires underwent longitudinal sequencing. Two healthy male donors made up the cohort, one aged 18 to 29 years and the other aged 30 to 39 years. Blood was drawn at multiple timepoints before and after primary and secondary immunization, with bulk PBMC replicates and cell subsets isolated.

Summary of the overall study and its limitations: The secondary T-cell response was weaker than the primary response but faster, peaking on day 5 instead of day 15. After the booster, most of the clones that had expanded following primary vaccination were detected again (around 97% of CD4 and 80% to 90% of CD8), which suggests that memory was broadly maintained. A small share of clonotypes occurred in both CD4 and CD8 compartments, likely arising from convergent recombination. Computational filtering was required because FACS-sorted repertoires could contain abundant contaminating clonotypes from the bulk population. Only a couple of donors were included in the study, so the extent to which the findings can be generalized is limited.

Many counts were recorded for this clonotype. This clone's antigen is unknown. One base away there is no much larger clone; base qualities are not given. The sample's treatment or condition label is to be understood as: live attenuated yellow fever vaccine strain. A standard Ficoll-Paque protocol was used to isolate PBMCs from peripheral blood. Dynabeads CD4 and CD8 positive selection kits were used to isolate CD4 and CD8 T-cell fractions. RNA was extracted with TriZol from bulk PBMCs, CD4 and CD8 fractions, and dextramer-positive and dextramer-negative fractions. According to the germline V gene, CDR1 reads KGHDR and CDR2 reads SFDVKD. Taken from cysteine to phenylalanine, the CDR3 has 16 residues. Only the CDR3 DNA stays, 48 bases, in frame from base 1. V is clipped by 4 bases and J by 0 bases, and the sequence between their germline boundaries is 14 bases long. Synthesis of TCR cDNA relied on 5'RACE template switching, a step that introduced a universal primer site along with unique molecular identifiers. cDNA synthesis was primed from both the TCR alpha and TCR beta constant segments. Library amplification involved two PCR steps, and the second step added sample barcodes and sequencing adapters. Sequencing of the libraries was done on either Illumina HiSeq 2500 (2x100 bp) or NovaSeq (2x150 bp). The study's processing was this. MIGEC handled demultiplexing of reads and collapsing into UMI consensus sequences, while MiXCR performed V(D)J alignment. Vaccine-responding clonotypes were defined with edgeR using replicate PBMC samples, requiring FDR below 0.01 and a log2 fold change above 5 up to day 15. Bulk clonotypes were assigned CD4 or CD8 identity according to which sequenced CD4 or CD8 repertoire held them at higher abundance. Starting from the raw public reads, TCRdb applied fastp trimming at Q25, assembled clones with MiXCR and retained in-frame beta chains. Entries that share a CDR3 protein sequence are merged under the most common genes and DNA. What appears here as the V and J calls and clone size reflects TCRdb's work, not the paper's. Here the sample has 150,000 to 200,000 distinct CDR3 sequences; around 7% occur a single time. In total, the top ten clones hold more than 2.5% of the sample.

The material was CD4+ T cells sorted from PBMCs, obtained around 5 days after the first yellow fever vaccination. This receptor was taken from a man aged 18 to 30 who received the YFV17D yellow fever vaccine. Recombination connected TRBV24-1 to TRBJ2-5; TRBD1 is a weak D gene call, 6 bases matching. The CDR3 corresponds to CATSDPKTGYQETQYF. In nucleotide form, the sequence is TGTGCCACCAGTGACCCGAAGACAGGCTACCAAGAGACCCAGTACTTC.